Shown below are 8 T cell receptor beta chains from a single sample sequenced in a study of blood T cell repertoires in COVID-19. Measured with immunoSEQ multiplex PCR; TCRdb has only the in-frame clones, and not every one. The repertoire consists of roughly 300,000 clones, with 90% occurring once and the leading ten covering 1% to 1.3%. Sequenced sample: PBMCs or T cells enriched from blood (not recorded which). The source is a woman aged 30 to 39 who had recovered from COVID-19.

This clone was seen a single time. The chain employs TRBV19 and TRBJ1-1; 7 nucleotides agree with TRBD1. V lost 7 bases, J lost 6 bases, and 11 bases stayed unmatched. CDR3 size: 14 residues. Germline loops: CDR1 LNHDA, CDR2 SQIVND (reference sequence). The CDR3 nucleotides are TGTGCCAGTAACCAACCAGACAGGGAGCCTGAAGCTTTCTTT. This gives the protein CASNQPDREPEAFF.

As DNA, the CDR3 is TGTGCCAGCAGTTCACGACAGGGCATGAACACTGAAGCTTTCTTT. This translates into CASSSRQGMNTEAFF. This chain uses TRBV28 with TRBJ1-1, with 7 positions matching TRBD1. The V gene's germline CDR1 is MDHEN and CDR2 SYDVKM. V shed 4 bases and J 0 bases; nucleotides not matched to a gene: 5. The CDR3 sequence is 15 residues long.

This clone came up once. The genes are TRBV10-3 and TRBJ2-5; TRBD1 is a possible D gene (6 bases). CDR1 is ENHRY and CDR2 is SYGVKD in the germline V gene. The V end was cut by 6 bases, the J end by 2 bases, with 19 bases between. The CDR3 covers 16 residues. CDR3 bases: TGTGCCATCAGCGAACGATCCGACAGGCTTCAAGAGACCCAGTACTTC. Translation: CAISERSDRLQETQYF.

CDR3 coding DNA: TGTGCTAGTGGTTTGGATTGGAGCTACGAGCAGTACTTC. Its protein product is CASGLDWSYEQYF. This chain uses TRBV12-5 with TRBJ2-7, with D unresolved. The CDR3 consists of 13 residues. Per the germline V gene, CDR1 is LGHNT and CDR2 is FRNRAP. V lost 1 base and J 3 bases, leaving 7 bases between the germline ends. Full variable domain (rest looked up from reference TRBV12-5 and TRBJ2-7): DARVTQTPRHKVTEMGQEVTMRCQPILGHNTVFWYRQTMMQGLELLAYFRNRAPLDDSGMPKDRFSAEMPDATLATLKIQPSEPRDSAVYFCASGLDWSYEQYFGPGTRLTVT.

This chain connects TRBV7-9 to TRBJ1-1, with D uncertain. Germline values: CDR1 SEHNR, CDR2 FQNEAQ (reference sequence). V was clipped by 5 bases and J by 2 bases, with 3 bases between them. The CDR3 is made up of 11 amino acids. CDR3 residues: CASSLNTEAFF. The DNA of the CDR3 is TGTGCCAGCAGCCTTAACACTGAAGCTTTCTTT.

This chain links TRBV11-2 with TRBJ2-2, with D possibly matching TRBD1 (5 bases). The CDR3 covers 14 residues. Trimming took 1 base from V and 6 from J, leaving 9 bases between them. CDR1 and CDR2 (germline): SGHAT, FQNNGV. CDR3 nucleotide sequence: TGTGCCAGCAGCTTAGTCAGGGCTGCCGGGGAGCTGTTTTTT. Its translation: CASSLVRAAGELFF.

V usage is TRBV5-6 and J usage is TRBJ2-7, with TRBD1 as a possible D gene (6 bases). Looked up from germline, CDR1 is SGHDT and CDR2 is YYEEEE. There are 12 residues in the CDR3. Trimming shortened V by 2 bases and J by 7 bases, and 10 bases separated the two germline ends. The DNA for the CDR3 is TGTGCCAGCAGCTTACAGGGTTGGGAGCAGTACTTC. It yields the protein CASSLQGWEQYF.

The chain has TRBV9 and TRBJ1-1; TRBD1 aligns across 11 bases. With 3 bases clipped from V and 10 bases from J, the junction kept 5 bases outside the gene matches. CDR3 length: 13 residues. Germline CDR1 and CDR2: SGDLS and YYNGEE. The CDR3 sequence: CASSGGQGASAFF. Written as DNA, the CDR3 is TGTGCCAGCAGCGGTGGACAGGGGGCATCAGCTTTCTTT. The complete variable domain, with remaining parts taken from reference TRBV9 and TRBJ1-1, reads DSGVTQTPKHLITATGQRVTLRCSPRSGDLSVYWYQQSLDQGLQFLIQYYNGEERAKGNILERFSAQQFPDLHSELNLSSLELGDSALYFCASSGGQGASAFFGQGTRLTVV.